This T cell receptor (beta chain) was obtained from a study of graft-versus-host responses after intestinal transplantation listed by TCRdb under 2021. At the level of the whole study: Multivisceral, liver-intestinal, or isolated intestinal transplants were received by the recipients. Every recipient was given anti-thymocyte globulin induction, then maintenance tacrolimus and steroids for roughly three years. After intestinal transplantation, graft-versus-host and host-versus-graft alloreactive T cell clones were followed in the graft, circulation and bone marrow using bulk TCR-beta CDR3 sequencing. Alloreactive clones were identified by sequencing pre-transplant mixed lymphocyte reaction products and comparing them with unstimulated pre-transplant donor and recipient T cells. Of the roughly 24 intestinal transplant recipients enrolled in the cohort, one of whom was a retransplant, a few patients without pretransplant specimens were excluded. A peak of at least 4% donor T cells among recipient peripheral blood mononuclear cells was the definition used for donor T cell macrochimerism. Samples from a few later patients were sequenced in-house on an Illumina MiSeq with MiXCR processing rather than by the commercial service. Study-level results and caveats: Peak levels of circulating GvH clones were associated with declines in HvG clones early after transplant. Patients with donor T cell macrochimerism had high GvH to HvG T cell clonal ratios in their allografts. The conclusions were limited by the relatively low number and heterogeneity of the intestinal transplant patients. GvH clones were detected in recipient bone marrow, and some appeared earlier in ileal mucosa or blood, consistent with an intestinal mucosal origin.

Sequences SNHLY (CDR1) and FYNNEI (CDR2) are obtained from the germline V gene. Counted from cysteine to phenylalanine, this CDR3 has 14 amino acids. This entry keeps only the CDR3 DNA: 42 bases, framed from base 1. V lost 6 bases and J lost 3 bases, and the count of bases not matched to a germline gene is 1. Blood samples were collected up to 4 times in the first month after transplant and then at least monthly when available. Remarks on this clone: Its antigen is not yet known. No quality values exist for individual bases; no much larger clone is one base distant.

The library was made by the immunoSEQ multiplex PCR assay. High-throughput TCR-beta CDR3 sequencing of genomic DNA from most patients was performed by Adaptive Biotechnologies. The study's processing was this. Adaptive's ImmunoSEQ software was the source of the TCR sequencing data for approximately 18 patients, while a few other patients were processed with MiXCR and VDJtools. Because the origin of CDR3 nucleotide sequences shared between donor and recipient could not be assigned, those sequences were removed. At least 2-fold expansion over unstimulated cells and a minimum CFSE-low frequency of 0.002% (template counts) or 0.001% (read counts) were required for clones to be classified as alloreactive. Mappable clones were those detected in sequenced pre-transplant spleen, lymph node, or MLR CFSE-low populations of the donor or recipient. Cumulative frequency of alloreactive clones was calculated as a percentage of all sequences weighted by copy number. The table was pulled from immuneACCESS by TCRdb, which kept in-frame rearrangements only. Such tables lose some clones; where checked, under half of the loss comes from unresolved V genes, and the rest has no known cause. The DNA gave D and trimming, while V, J and clone size come from that table. Counted in this sample were about 47,000 clones; around 93% of them appeared once. The ten largest clones take up 5.9% of the sample.

The sequencing here drew on PBMCs, taken roughly 860 days after a first intestinal transplant, on the day of a second. The sequence joins TRBV2 to TRBJ2-1; 11 bases in the middle match TRBD2. This receptor was obtained from a human patient who received an intestinal transplant, so some T cells may come from the graft donor. The DNA sequence reads TGTGCCAGCAGGGGGACTAGCGGCTACAATGAGCAGTTCTTC. The translation is CASRGTSGYNEQFF.